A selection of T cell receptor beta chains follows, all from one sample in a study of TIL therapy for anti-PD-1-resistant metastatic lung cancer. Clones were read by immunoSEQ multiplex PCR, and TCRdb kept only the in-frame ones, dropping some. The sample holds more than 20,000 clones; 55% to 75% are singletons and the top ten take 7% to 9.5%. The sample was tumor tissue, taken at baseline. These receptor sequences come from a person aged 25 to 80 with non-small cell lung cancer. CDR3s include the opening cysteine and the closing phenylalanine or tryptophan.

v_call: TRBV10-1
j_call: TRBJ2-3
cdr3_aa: CASRGQGETDTQYF

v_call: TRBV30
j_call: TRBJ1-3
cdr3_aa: CACRSVVDTIYF

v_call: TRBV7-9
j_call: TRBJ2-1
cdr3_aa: CASSPPRQGYNEQFF

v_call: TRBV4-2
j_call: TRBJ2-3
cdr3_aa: CASGVGLEGATDTQYF

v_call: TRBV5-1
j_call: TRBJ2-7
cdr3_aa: CASSLEQMAYEQYF

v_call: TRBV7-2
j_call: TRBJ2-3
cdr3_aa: CASSLLPLQDTQYF

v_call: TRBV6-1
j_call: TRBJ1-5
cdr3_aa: CASSARDRGGPQHF

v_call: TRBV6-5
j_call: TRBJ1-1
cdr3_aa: CASSSLDNTEAFF

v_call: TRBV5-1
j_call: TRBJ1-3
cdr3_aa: CASSPGGPGSSGNTIYF

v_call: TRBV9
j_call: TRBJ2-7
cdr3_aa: CASSPYMKRGCF

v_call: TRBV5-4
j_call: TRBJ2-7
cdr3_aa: CASSLGGTGPSYEQYF

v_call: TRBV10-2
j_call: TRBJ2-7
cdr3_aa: CASSTGGIYEQYF

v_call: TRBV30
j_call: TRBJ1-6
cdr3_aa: CAWSRAGGNSPLHF

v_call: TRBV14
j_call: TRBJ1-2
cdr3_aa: CASSQRGSEYGYTF

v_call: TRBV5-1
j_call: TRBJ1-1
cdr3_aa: CASSLGAGDTEAFF

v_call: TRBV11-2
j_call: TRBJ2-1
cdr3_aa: CASSLSGTGNEQFF

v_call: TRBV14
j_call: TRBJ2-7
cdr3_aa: CASSQAGGYEQYF

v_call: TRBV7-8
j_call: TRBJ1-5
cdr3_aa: CASSWAGANQPQHF

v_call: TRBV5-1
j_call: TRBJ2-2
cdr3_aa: CASTSSADTGELFF

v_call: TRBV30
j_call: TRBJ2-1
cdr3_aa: CAWSENEQFF

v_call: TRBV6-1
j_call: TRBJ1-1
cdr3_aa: CASSEGRGTEAFF

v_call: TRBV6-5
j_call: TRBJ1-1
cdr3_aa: CASSNAPDRNTEAFF

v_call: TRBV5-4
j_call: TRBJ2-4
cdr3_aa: CASSLAKGAADIQYF

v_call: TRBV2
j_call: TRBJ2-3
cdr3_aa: CASTGATSTDTQYF

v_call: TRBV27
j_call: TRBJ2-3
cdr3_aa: CASSSRGSDTQYF

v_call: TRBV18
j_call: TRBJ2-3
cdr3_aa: CASGIWGLTDTQYF

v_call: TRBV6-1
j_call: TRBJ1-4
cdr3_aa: CASRLGATNEKLFF

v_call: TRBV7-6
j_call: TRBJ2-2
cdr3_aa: CASNAEARGFTGELFF

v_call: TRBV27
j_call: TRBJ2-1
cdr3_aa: CASFDRGGAYNEQFF

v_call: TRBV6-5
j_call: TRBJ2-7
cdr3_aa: CASSRGTSGGYEQYF

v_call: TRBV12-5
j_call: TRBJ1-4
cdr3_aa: CASGPGTGSNEKLFF

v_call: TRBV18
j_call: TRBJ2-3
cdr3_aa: CASSPGTSGAGTDTQYF

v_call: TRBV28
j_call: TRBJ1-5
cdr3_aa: CASSSSAVGYSNQPQHF

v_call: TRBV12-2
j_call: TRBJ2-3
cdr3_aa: CASRLADTQYF

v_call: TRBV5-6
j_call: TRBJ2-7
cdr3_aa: CASDTGQGRHEQYF

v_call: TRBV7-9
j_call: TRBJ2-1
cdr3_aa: CASSLKGGNNEQFF

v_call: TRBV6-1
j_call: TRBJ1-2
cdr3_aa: CASSEALRGGGVRNGYTF

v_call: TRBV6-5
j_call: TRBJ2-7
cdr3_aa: CASSYSGYGTYEQYF

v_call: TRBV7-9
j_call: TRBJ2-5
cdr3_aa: CASSRLVTQYF

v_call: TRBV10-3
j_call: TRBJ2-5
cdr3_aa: CAISEPGTSGAQETQYF

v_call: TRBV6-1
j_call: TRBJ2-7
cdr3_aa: CASSEVWESYEQYF

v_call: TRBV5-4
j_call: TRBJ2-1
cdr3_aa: CASSGRANNEQFF

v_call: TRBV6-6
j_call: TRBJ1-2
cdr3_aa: CASSTDSYGYTF

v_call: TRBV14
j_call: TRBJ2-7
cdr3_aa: CASSQVRTGGEQYF

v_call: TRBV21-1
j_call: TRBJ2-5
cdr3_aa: CASSKVVRSTQGTRKETQYF

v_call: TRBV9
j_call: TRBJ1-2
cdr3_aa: CASSGFFYGYTF

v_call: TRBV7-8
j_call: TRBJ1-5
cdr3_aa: CASSYGTYGGNQPQHF

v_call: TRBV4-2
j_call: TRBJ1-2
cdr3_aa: CASSQDHSIGAGPSYGYTF

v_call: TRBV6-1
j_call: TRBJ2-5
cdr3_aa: CASSEGPSGGKTQYF

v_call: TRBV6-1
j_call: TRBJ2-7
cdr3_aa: CASSEALSPAYEQYF

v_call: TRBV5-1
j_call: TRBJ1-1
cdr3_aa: CASTRGTEAFF

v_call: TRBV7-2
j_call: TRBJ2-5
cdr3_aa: CASSLGEIAGRQETQYF

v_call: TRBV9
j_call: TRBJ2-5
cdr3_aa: CASSPSGRPTEIQYF

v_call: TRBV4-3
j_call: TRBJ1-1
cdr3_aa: CASSPGGRTGGPEAFF